This is a list of T cell receptor beta chains from one sample in a study of blood T cell repertoires in COVID-19. Assay: immunoSEQ multiplex PCR; the TCRdb copy retains only in-frame clones and omits some. The sample consists of 150,000 to 160,000 clones, approximately 85% of them appearing once. Sequencing used peripheral blood. The receptors were sampled from a man in his sixties with COVID-19, enrolled during active disease. CDR3s include the opening cysteine and the closing phenylalanine or tryptophan. D genes are given only for firm matches. A row's size may be missing; if present it is once, few, many or a size class.

size	V	J	D	CDR3	DNA
NA	TRBV24-1	TRBJ2-5	NA	CATSLGGARQETQYF	TGTGCCACCAGTCTCGGAGGGGCGAGACAAGAGACCCAGTACTTC
once	TRBV2	TRBJ2-3	TRBD2	CASSEAGLAGVGDTQYF	TGTGCCAGCAGTGAAGCGGGACTAGCGGGAGTAGGAGATACGCAGTATTTT
few	TRBV12-3/TRBV12-4	TRBJ2-2	NA	CANRDWTNGELFF	TGTGCCAACCGGGACTGGACGAACGGGGAGCTGTTTTTT
NA	TRBV5-4	TRBJ2-2	TRBD2	CASSHKGLASGELFF	TGTGCCAGCAGCCACAAGGGACTAGCGTCAGGGGAGCTGTTTTTT
NA	TRBV2	TRBJ2-5	TRBD2	CASSEGTRGGETQYF	TGTGCCAGCAGTGAAGGGACTAGAGGTGGAGAGACCCAGTACTTC
few	TRBV28	TRBJ1-1	TRBD1	CAILTGQVNTEAFF	TGTGCCATCCTCACCGGACAGGTCAACACTGAAGCTTTCTTT
NA	TRBV5-6	TRBJ1-1	NA	CASSTIEGAEAFF	TGTGCCAGCAGCACCATCGAGGGGGCTGAAGCTTTCTTT
NA	TRBV2	TRBJ1-1	TRBD1	CASSDGGQSLNTEAFF	TGTGCCAGCAGTGACGGGGGACAGTCCTTGAACACTGAAGCTTTCTTT
NA	TRBV6-1	TRBJ1-1	NA	CASSDPTGAFF	TGTGCCAGCAGTGACCCGACTGGGGCTTTCTTT
NA	TRBV7-2	TRBJ1-2	TRBD1	CASSYRDRANYGYTF	TGTGCCAGCAGCTACCGGGACAGAGCTAACTATGGCTACACCTTC
NA	TRBV18	TRBJ2-5	NA	CASSPFSGKETQYF	TGTGCCAGCTCACCATTTTCGGGGAAGGAGACCCAGTACTTC
NA	TRBV28	TRBJ1-1	NA	CASSPPRGHSTPEAFF	TGTGCCAGCAGCCCTCCTCGGGGACATTCTACTCCAGAAGCTTTCTTT
NA	TRBV7-2	TRBJ1-1	TRBD1	CASSQRQGVSTEAFF	TGTGCCAGCAGCCAGCGACAGGGGGTGAGCACTGAAGCTTTCTTT
NA	TRBV18	TRBJ1-1	NA	CASSPLTTGNTEAFF	TGTGCCAGCTCACCCCTCACGACAGGGAACACTGAAGCTTTCTTT